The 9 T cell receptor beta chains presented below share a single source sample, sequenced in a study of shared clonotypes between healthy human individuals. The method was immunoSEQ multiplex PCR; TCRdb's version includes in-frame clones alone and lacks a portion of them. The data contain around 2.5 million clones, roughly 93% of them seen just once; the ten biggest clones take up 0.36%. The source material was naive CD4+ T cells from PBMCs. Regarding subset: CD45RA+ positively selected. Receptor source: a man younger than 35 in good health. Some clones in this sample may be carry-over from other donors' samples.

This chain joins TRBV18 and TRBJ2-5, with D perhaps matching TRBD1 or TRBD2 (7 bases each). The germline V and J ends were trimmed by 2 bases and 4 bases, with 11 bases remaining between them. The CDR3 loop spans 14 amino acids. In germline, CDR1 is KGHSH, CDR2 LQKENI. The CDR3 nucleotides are TGTGCCAGCTCACCAAGCAGGGGGGGAGAGACCCAGTACTTC. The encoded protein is CASSPSRGGETQYF.

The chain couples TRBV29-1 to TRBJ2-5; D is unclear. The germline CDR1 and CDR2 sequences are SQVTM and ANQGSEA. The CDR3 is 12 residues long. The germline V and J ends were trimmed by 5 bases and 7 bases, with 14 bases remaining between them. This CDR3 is CSVMGLYGTQYF. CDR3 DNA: TGCAGCGTTATGGGCCTATACGGGACCCAGTACTTC.

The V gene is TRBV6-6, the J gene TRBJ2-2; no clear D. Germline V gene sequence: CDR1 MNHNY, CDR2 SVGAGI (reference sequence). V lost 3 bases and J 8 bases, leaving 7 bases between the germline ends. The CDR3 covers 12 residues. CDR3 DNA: TGTGCCAGCAGTTATGTTACGGGGGAGCTGTTTTTT. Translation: CASSYVTGELFF.

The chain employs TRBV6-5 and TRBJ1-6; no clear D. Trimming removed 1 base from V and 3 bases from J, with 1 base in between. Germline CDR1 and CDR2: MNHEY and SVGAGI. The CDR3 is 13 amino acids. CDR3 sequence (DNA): TGTGCCAGCAGTTACTTCTATAATTCACCCCTCCACTTT. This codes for CASSYFYNSPLHF.

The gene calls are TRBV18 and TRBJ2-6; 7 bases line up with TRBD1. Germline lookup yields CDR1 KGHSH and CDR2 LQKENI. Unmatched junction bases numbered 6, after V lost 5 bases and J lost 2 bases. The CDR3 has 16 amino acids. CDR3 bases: TGTGCCAGCTCAGGGACAGCCACTACTGGGGCCAACGTCCTGACTTTC. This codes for CASSGTATTGANVLTF.

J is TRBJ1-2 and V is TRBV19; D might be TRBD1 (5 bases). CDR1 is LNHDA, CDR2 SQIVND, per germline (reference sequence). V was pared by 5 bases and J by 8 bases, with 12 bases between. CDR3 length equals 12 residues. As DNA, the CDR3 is TGTGCCAGTAGTCAGGCAGGGATAGGCTACACCTTC. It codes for CASSQAGIGYTF.

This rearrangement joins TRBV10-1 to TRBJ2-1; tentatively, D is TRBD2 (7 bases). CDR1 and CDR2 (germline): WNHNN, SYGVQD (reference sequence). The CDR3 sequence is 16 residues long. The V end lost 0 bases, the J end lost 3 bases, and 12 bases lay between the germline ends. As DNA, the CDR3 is TGCGCCAGCAGTGAGTCTGGCGGGGGCAGCTACAATGAGCAGTTCTTC. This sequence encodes CASSESGGGSYNEQFF.

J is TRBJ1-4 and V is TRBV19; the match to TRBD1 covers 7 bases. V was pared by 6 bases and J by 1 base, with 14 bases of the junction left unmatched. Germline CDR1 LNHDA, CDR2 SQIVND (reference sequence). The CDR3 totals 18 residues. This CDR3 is CASRVTGTAGGTNEKLFF. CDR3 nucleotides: TGTGCCAGTAGAGTCACCGGGACAGCTGGGGGAACTAATGAAAAACTGTTTTTT.

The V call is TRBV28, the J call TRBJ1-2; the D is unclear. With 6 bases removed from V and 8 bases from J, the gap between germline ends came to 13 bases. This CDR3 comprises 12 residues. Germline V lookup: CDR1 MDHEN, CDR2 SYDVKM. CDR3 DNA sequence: TGTGCCAGCAGCCTTAGGCGGGCAGGCTACACCTTC. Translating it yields CASSLRRAGYTF.